Sequencing of this TCR beta chain was carried out in a study of T cells after yellow fever vaccination. Study context: SMART-Seq v4 Ultra Low Input prepared the low-cell-number fractions.

The CDR3 sequence is 17 residues long. Germline V gene lookup returns CDR1 SGHTA and CDR2 FQGTGA. V lost 6 bases to trimming and J lost 6 bases, with 27 bases between them. One entry per CDR3 protein, called by TCRdb with MiXCR from the 5' RACE reads. The table shows around 400,000 distinct CDR3 sequences, with around a tenth occurring only once. This receptor was identified in a man in his late teens or twenties who received the YFV17D yellow fever vaccine. This chain uses TRBV7-3 with TRBJ2-7, with D perhaps TRBD1 or TRBD2 (5 bases each). The specimen comprised PBMCs, sampled on the day of the first yellow fever vaccination. CDR3: CASRQPRPGTSIGEQYF. The CDR3 DNA sequence: TGTGCCAGCAGGCAACCCCGTCCCGGGACGTCAATTGGCGAGCAGTACTTC.